The rows below give T cell receptor beta chains drawn from one sample of a study of T cells in Graves' hyperthyroidism and ophthalmopathy. TCRdb reprocessed the multiplex PCR reads with MiXCR, giving one entry per CDR3 protein. The repertoire holds about 620,000 distinct CDR3 sequences, with around 16% as singletons. The sample was blood. The receptors derive from a woman aged 25 to 39 with Graves' hyperthyroidism. CDR3s include the opening cysteine and the closing phenylalanine or tryptophan. Fields, in order: CDR3 DNA, CDR3 protein, clone size, V gene, D gene, J gene. D genes are given only for firm matches. Size is omitted from some rows. Given values are once, few, many or a class for expanded clones.

CDR3 DNA: TGTGCCAGCAGCTTAAATGCTGCCAACACCGGGGAGCTGTTTTTT
CDR3 protein: CASSLNAANTGELFF
clone size: many
V gene: TRBV7-2
D gene: NA
J gene: TRBJ2-2

CDR3 DNA: TGTGCCAGCAGCTTAAATTCGTGGGGGAGAGGCTACACCTTC
CDR3 protein: CASSLNSWGRGYTF
clone size: NA
V gene: TRBV14
D gene: NA
J gene: TRBJ1-2

CDR3 DNA: TGTGCCAGCAGTTACAGCTTGGGGGGAGAGCAGTACTTC
CDR3 protein: CASSYSLGGEQYF
clone size: many
V gene: TRBV6-5
D gene: NA
J gene: TRBJ2-7

CDR3 DNA: TGCGCCAGCAGCGTTGTCGTCGCTAGCGGGGACAATGAGCAGTTCTTC
CDR3 protein: CASSVVVASGDNEQFF
clone size: few
V gene: TRBV4-1
D gene: TRBD2
J gene: TRBJ2-1

CDR3 DNA: TGTGCCTGGAGGAACAGGGGGCTAGAGACCCAGTACTTC
CDR3 protein: CAWRNRGLETQYF
clone size: many
V gene: TRBV30
D gene: TRBD1
J gene: TRBJ2-5

CDR3 DNA: TGTGCCAGCAGCCAAGGCAGGGGATCCGAGACCCAGTACTTC
CDR3 protein: CASSQGRGSETQYF
clone size: few
V gene: TRBV3-1
D gene: NA
J gene: TRBJ2-5

CDR3 DNA: TGTGCCAGCAGAGTTGACAGTAGCAATCAGCCCCAGCATTTT
CDR3 protein: CASRVDSSNQPQHF
clone size: many
V gene: TRBV6-1
D gene: NA
J gene: TRBJ1-5

CDR3 DNA: TGTGCCAGCAGCCCGGGGACCGGCGGGTGGAATGAGCAGTTCTTC
CDR3 protein: CASSPGTGGWNEQFF
clone size: many
V gene: TRBV7-2
D gene: NA
J gene: TRBJ2-1

CDR3 DNA: TGCAGTGCTAGGGAAACAGGACTAGCGGGAGGGGAAACAGATACGCAGTATTTT
CDR3 protein: CSARETGLAGGETDTQYF
clone size: many
V gene: TRBV20-1
D gene: TRBD2
J gene: TRBJ2-3

CDR3 DNA: TGTGCCAGCAGTTTATCTGGCAACAATCAGCCCCAGCATTTT
CDR3 protein: CASSLSGNNQPQHF
clone size: many
V gene: TRBV27
D gene: NA
J gene: TRBJ1-5

CDR3 DNA: TGTGCCATCAGTGAGAGAGGGAGCGGAATCTCCTACAATGAGCAGTTCTTC
CDR3 protein: CAISERGSGISYNEQFF
clone size: NA
V gene: TRBV10-3
D gene: NA
J gene: TRBJ2-1

CDR3 DNA: TGTGCCAGCAGCCAAGATGTAGCGGAGCAGTTCTTC
CDR3 protein: CASSQDVAEQFF
clone size: few
V gene: TRBV4-2
D gene: NA
J gene: TRBJ2-1

CDR3 DNA: TGTGCCAGTGCGTCGAGCCGGGAGTACTCCTACGAGCAGTACTTC
CDR3 protein: CASASSREYSYEQYF
clone size: NA
V gene: TRBV19
D gene: NA
J gene: TRBJ2-7

CDR3 DNA: TGCGCCAGCAGCCAAGAGGGGGATGGGGCCAAAAACATTCAGTACTTC
CDR3 protein: CASSQEGDGAKNIQYF
clone size: few
V gene: TRBV4-3
D gene: NA
J gene: TRBJ2-4

CDR3 DNA: TGTGCCAGCAGCGAGGACGATCTGGGACGGTATGGCTACACCTTC
CDR3 protein: CASSEDDLGRYGYTF
clone size: NA
V gene: TRBV7-9
D gene: NA
J gene: TRBJ1-2

CDR3 DNA: TGTGCCAGCAGCACTCGGACAGGGCCCTCCTACGAGCAGTACTTC
CDR3 protein: CASSTRTGPSYEQYF
clone size: many
V gene: TRBV7-9
D gene: TRBD1
J gene: TRBJ2-7

CDR3 DNA: TGTGCCTGGAGCCACTTCGACAGGGTGTCCTATGGCTACACCTTC
CDR3 protein: CAWSHFDRVSYGYTF
clone size: many
V gene: TRBV30
D gene: TRBD1
J gene: TRBJ1-2

CDR3 DNA: TGTGCCAGCAGTTTCCAGCCCAGGGAGAGAAACACCATATATTTT
CDR3 protein: CASSFQPRERNTIYF
clone size: NA
V gene: TRBV28
D gene: NA
J gene: TRBJ1-3

CDR3 DNA: TGTGCCAGCAGTGAGCGACGGAACAATCAGCCCCAGCATTTT
CDR3 protein: CASSERRNNQPQHF
clone size: many
V gene: TRBV2
D gene: NA
J gene: TRBJ1-5

CDR3 DNA: TGTGCCAGCAGCTATGGGGTGGCGTCCCAGGGGGTCGAGCAGTACTTC
CDR3 protein: CASSYGVASQGVEQYF
clone size: NA
V gene: TRBV7-9
D gene: TRBD1
J gene: TRBJ2-7

CDR3 DNA: TGCAGCTTACTGAACACTGAAGCTTTCTTT
CDR3 protein: CSLLNTEAFF
clone size: many
V gene: TRBV29-1
D gene: NA
J gene: TRBJ1-1

CDR3 DNA: TGTGCCAGCAGCGTAGCTCCGGAGTCCTATGGCTACACCTTC
CDR3 protein: CASSVAPESYGYTF
clone size: many
V gene: TRBV9
D gene: NA
J gene: TRBJ1-2

CDR3 DNA: TGTGCCAGCAGTGAATGGAGTAGCATCGAGCAGTACTTC
CDR3 protein: CASSEWSSIEQYF
clone size: many
V gene: TRBV6-1
D gene: NA
J gene: TRBJ2-7

CDR3 DNA: TGCAGTGCTGCTCCGGGGGGTTACGAGCAGTACTTC
CDR3 protein: CSAAPGGYEQYF
clone size: few
V gene: TRBV20-1
D gene: TRBD2
J gene: TRBJ2-7

CDR3 DNA: TGTGCCAGCAGGCCGACCGGGACCATATCCTACGAGCAGTACTTC
CDR3 protein: CASRPTGTISYEQYF
clone size: few
V gene: TRBV6-2/TRBV6-3
D gene: NA
J gene: TRBJ2-7

CDR3 DNA: TGTGCCAGCAGTTTCGGGGGGGAGAATGAGCAGTTCTTC
CDR3 protein: CASSFGGENEQFF
clone size: many
V gene: TRBV28
D gene: TRBD2
J gene: TRBJ2-1

CDR3 DNA: TGCGCCAGCAGCGGGGCCAGCGGCTATGGCTACACCTTC
CDR3 protein: CASSGASGYGYTF
clone size: NA
V gene: TRBV5-1
D gene: NA
J gene: TRBJ1-2

CDR3 DNA: TGTGCCAGCAGTTCCCCGGGACAGGGGGCGGAAAAACTGTTTTTT
CDR3 protein: CASSSPGQGAEKLFF
clone size: many
V gene: TRBV12-3/TRBV12-4
D gene: TRBD1
J gene: TRBJ1-4

CDR3 DNA: TGTGCCAGCAGCCCGACTAGCGGGAAGTTCTCCGATACGCAGTATTTT
CDR3 protein: CASSPTSGKFSDTQYF
clone size: NA
V gene: TRBV11-2
D gene: TRBD2
J gene: TRBJ2-3

CDR3 DNA: TGCAGCGTTGTAGCGGGATTAAGGGCTGAAGCTTTCTTT
CDR3 protein: CSVVAGLRAEAFF
clone size: few
V gene: TRBV29-1
D gene: NA
J gene: TRBJ1-1

CDR3 DNA: TGTGCCAGCAGGCCGATTAGCACAGATACGCAGTATTTT
CDR3 protein: CASRPISTDTQYF
clone size: many
V gene: TRBV12-3/TRBV12-4
D gene: NA
J gene: TRBJ2-3

CDR3 DNA: TGTGCCAGCAGTTTAACGGGAGATTTCTACAATGAGCAGTTCTTC
CDR3 protein: CASSLTGDFYNEQFF
clone size: many
V gene: TRBV12-3/TRBV12-4
D gene: NA
J gene: TRBJ2-1

CDR3 DNA: TGTGCCAGCAGGAAGAGTCTAGCGGTCTACGAGCAGTACTTC
CDR3 protein: CASRKSLAVYEQYF
clone size: NA
V gene: TRBV6-2/TRBV6-3
D gene: TRBD2
J gene: TRBJ2-7

CDR3 DNA: TGTGCCAGCAGTGTGAATCAGGGGCATCCCCAGCATTTT
CDR3 protein: CASSVNQGHPQHF
clone size: NA
V gene: TRBV6-4
D gene: NA
J gene: TRBJ1-5

CDR3 DNA: TGCAGTGCTCTTTTCTTATTGGGGAATGAGCAGTTCTTC
CDR3 protein: CSALFLLGNEQFF
clone size: many
V gene: TRBV20-1
D gene: NA
J gene: TRBJ2-1

CDR3 DNA: TGTGCCAGCAACCAACTAGCGTTTGAGCAGTACTTC
CDR3 protein: CASNQLAFEQYF
clone size: NA
V gene: TRBV9
D gene: TRBD2
J gene: TRBJ2-7

CDR3 DNA: TGTGCCAGCAGCCACCGGGCCGCGGGTGGCAACAATGAGCAGTTCTTC
CDR3 protein: CASSHRAAGGNNEQFF
clone size: many
V gene: TRBV11-3
D gene: NA
J gene: TRBJ2-1

CDR3 DNA: TGTGCCAGCAGGGGGTCCGGGACGCCCTCCTACAATGAGCAGTTCTTC
CDR3 protein: CASRGSGTPSYNEQFF
clone size: many
V gene: TRBV2
D gene: NA
J gene: TRBJ2-1

CDR3 DNA: TGTGCCAGTAGCAACCTCCGGAGGTCTGAAGCTTTCTTT
CDR3 protein: CASSNLRRSEAFF
clone size: few
V gene: TRBV19
D gene: NA
J gene: TRBJ1-1

CDR3 DNA: TGTGCTAGTGCCCCCTCTGGGGCCAACGTCCTGACTTTC
CDR3 protein: CASAPSGANVLTF
clone size: few
V gene: TRBV12-5
D gene: NA
J gene: TRBJ2-6

CDR3 DNA: TGTGTCAGCAGTTTGCAGGGCCGATCTGGAAACACCATATATTTT
CDR3 protein: CVSSLQGRSGNTIYF
clone size: NA
V gene: TRBV28
D gene: NA
J gene: TRBJ1-3

CDR3 DNA: TGCGCCAGCAGCTTGGTACAGGGGGCAGGAGGGACTGAAGCTTTCTTT
CDR3 protein: CASSLVQGAGGTEAFF
clone size: many
V gene: TRBV5-1
D gene: TRBD1
J gene: TRBJ1-1

CDR3 DNA: TGTGCCAGCAGTGCCTTGACTGGAGGCAATCAGCCCCAGCATTTT
CDR3 protein: CASSALTGGNQPQHF
clone size: few
V gene: TRBV12-3/TRBV12-4
D gene: NA
J gene: TRBJ1-5

CDR3 DNA: TGTGCCAGCAGTTGGAGGACAACTTACGAGCAGTACTTC
CDR3 protein: CASSWRTTYEQYF
clone size: NA
V gene: TRBV13
D gene: NA
J gene: TRBJ2-7

CDR3 DNA: TGTGCCATCTCCCCTTTAGGGACAGGGGCCTCCTACGAGCAGTACTTC
CDR3 protein: CAISPLGTGASYEQYF
clone size: many
V gene: TRBV10-3
D gene: TRBD1
J gene: TRBJ2-7

CDR3 DNA: TGTGCCAGCAGCTTAACAGGTCCTCGGGCTGAAGCTTTCTTT
CDR3 protein: CASSLTGPRAEAFF
clone size: few
V gene: TRBV11-3
D gene: NA
J gene: TRBJ1-1

CDR3 DNA: TGTGCCAGCAGCCATAGCGGGATTCAAGAGACCCAGTACTTC
CDR3 protein: CASSHSGIQETQYF
clone size: many
V gene: TRBV7-9
D gene: TRBD2
J gene: TRBJ2-5

CDR3 DNA: TGTGCCATCAGCCAGGTATCGAACACTGAAGCTTTCTTT
CDR3 protein: CAISQVSNTEAFF
clone size: many
V gene: TRBV10-3
D gene: NA
J gene: TRBJ1-1

CDR3 DNA: TGTGCCAGCAGCCCCGGGGGCTTGGACACCGGGGAGCTGTTTTTT
CDR3 protein: CASSPGGLDTGELFF
clone size: NA
V gene: TRBV7-9
D gene: NA
J gene: TRBJ2-2

CDR3 DNA: TGTGCCAACAGTTTATCGGACAGTGGAACGCCCCAGCATTTT
CDR3 protein: CANSLSDSGTPQHF
clone size: few
V gene: TRBV28
D gene: NA
J gene: TRBJ1-5

CDR3 DNA: TGTGCCATCAGTGCACAGGGAGACGGCTACACCTTC
CDR3 protein: CAISAQGDGYTF
clone size: few
V gene: TRBV10-3
D gene: NA
J gene: TRBJ1-2

CDR3 DNA: TGTGCCAGCAGCTTGGACAGCTTCTATGGCTACACCTTC
CDR3 protein: CASSLDSFYGYTF
clone size: many
V gene: TRBV5-5
D gene: NA
J gene: TRBJ1-2